This T cell receptor beta chain was documented in a study of T cell repertoires in cytomegalovirus infection. Whole-study context: Public TCR beta signatures provided an indication of both CMV infection and a matching HLA type. Study-level points and caveats: CMV carriers having the relevant HLA were flagged by cumulative public TCR beta family frequency. Clonotypes of TCR beta that were HLA-C-restricted and CMV-specific dominated the ex vivo response.

TCRdb re-called the reads through MiXCR, storing one row per CDR3 protein. The data contain hundreds of thousands of distinct CDR3 sequences, roughly 15% of them singletons. This clonotype was seen ten or more times. No antigen is known for it. Trimming removed 7 bases from V and 5 bases from J; junction bases left unmatched: 13. The CDR3 is 18 residues long. The genes are TRBV12-3 or TRBV12-4 and TRBJ2-5, with 16 positions matching TRBD2. The receptor was derived from a human donor in good health (CMV status not recorded). Some clones in this sample may be carry-over from other donors' samples. What was sequenced was PBMCs. The CDR3 sequence: CASTPVGTSGGGRETQYF. DNA for the CDR3: TGTGCCAGCACTCCCGTCGGGACTAGCGGGGGGGGTCGCGAGACCCAGTACTTC.